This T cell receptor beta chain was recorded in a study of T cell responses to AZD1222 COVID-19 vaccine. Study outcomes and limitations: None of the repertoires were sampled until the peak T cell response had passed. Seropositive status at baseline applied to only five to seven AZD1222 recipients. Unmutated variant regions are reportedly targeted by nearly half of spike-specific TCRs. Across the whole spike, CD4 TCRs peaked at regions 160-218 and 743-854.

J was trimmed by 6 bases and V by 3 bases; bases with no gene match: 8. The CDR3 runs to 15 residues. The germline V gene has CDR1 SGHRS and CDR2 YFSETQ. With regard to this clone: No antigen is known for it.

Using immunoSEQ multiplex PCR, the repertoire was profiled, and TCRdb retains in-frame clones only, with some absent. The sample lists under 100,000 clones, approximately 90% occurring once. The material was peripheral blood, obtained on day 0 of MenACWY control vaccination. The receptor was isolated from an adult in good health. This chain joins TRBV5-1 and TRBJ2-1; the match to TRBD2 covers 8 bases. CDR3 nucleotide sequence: TGCGCCAGCAGCTCCACTAGCGGAGAAGCCAATGAGCAGTTCTTC. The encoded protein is CASSSTSGEANEQFF.